The 10 T cell receptor beta chains below come from one sample, sequenced in a study of beta chain features in type 1 diabetes. Expressed TCRB transcripts were sequenced because the entire RNA isolate underwent reverse transcription. The repertoire was sequenced with immunoSEQ multiplex PCR; TCRdb's copy has only in-frame clones and lacks some. The sample holds around 400,000 clones, around 16% seen once. The sample taken for sequencing was naive CD4+ T cells from blood. The source of these receptors is a woman between 18 and 29 years old in good health.

The chain joins TRBV7-2 to TRBJ2-7; 7 nucleotides line up with TRBD1. V was pared by 6 bases and J by 3 bases, with 8 bases of the junction left unmatched. CDR1 SGHTA and CDR2 FQGNSA come from the germline V gene. The length of the CDR3 is 14 residues. The CDR3 here is CASRLYRDSYEQYF. Written as DNA, the CDR3 is TGTGCCAGCAGACTATACCGGGACAGCTACGAGCAGTACTTC.

The chain combines TRBV6-6 with TRBJ2-7; unclear D gene. This CDR3 region has 12 residues. Germline CDR1 MNHNY, CDR2 SVGAGI (reference sequence). V was trimmed by 5 bases and J by 2 bases, leaving 7 bases between them. In DNA form, the CDR3 reads TGTGCCAGCAGTGGAGCAACCTACGAGCAGTACTTC. It codes for CASSGATYEQYF.

The chain uses TRBV4-1 and TRBJ1-4; no definite D call. The CDR3 spans 14 residues. Per germline, CDR1 MGHRA and CDR2 YSYEKL. V lost 1 base and J 8 bases, leaving 11 bases between the germline ends. CDR3: CASSQGSSREKLFF. The DNA for the CDR3 is TGCGCCAGCAGCCAAGGGAGTAGCAGAGAAAAACTGTTTTTT.

V usage is TRBV28 and J usage is TRBJ2-7, with D perhaps matching TRBD1 (6 bases). CDR3 size: 15 residues. V lost 1 base and J lost 0, with 10 bases in between. Germline CDR1 is MDHEN and CDR2 is SYDVKM. The DNA for the CDR3 is TGTGCCAGCAGTTTATCGGCAGGGGCCTCCTACGAGCAGTACTTC. This translates into CASSLSAGASYEQYF.

V is TRBV18 and J is TRBJ2-7; the D gene is possibly TRBD2 (7 bases). Germline V gene sequence: CDR1 KGHSH, CDR2 LQKENI. Trimming pared 6 bases from V and 2 bases from J, leaving 8 bases between. The CDR3 length is 12 residues. This CDR3 reads CASSRGPYEQYF. The CDR3 DNA sequence: TGTGCCAGCTCGCGGGGGCCCTACGAGCAGTACTTC.

In its sample, this clone was seen a few times. CDR3 protein: CASSLAQNNEQFF. CDR3 DNA: TGTGCCAGCAGCTTGGCACAGAACAATGAGCAGTTCTTC. The rearrangement joins TRBV11-2 to TRBJ2-1; no firm D call. This CDR3 has 13 residues. The V gene's germline CDR1 is SGHAT and CDR2 FQNNGV. V shed 3 bases and J shed 5 bases, with 8 bases lying between them. Full variable domain (remainder filled in from reference TRBV11-2 and TRBJ2-1): EAGVAQSPRYKIIEKRQSVAFWCNPISGHATLYWYQQILGQGPKLLIQFQNNGVVDDSQLPKDRFSAERLKGVDSTLKIQPAKLEDSAVYLCASSLAQNNEQFFGPGTRLTVL.

The rearrangement uses TRBV9 and TRBJ2-3; 13 bases are shared with TRBD2. V dropped 4 bases and J dropped 4; count of bases not matched to a gene: 9. The CDR3 extends over 17 amino acids. Germline V gives CDR1 SGDLS, CDR2 YYNGEE. CDR3 nucleotide sequence: TGTGCCAGCAGCCCCCCGGGACTAGCGGGAAACGCAGATACGCAGTATTTT. The encoded protein is CASSPPGLAGNADTQYF.

The chain recombines TRBV7-9 with TRBJ2-5; TRBD2 agrees at 9 bases. With V trimmed by 8 bases and J by 2 bases, 9 bases remained unmatched. From germline, CDR1 is SEHNR and CDR2 FQNEAQ (reference sequence). CDR3 length: 15 amino acids. The CDR3, as DNA: TGTGCCAGCCGTGGCGGGGGGGGATCTCAAGAGACCCAGTACTTC. Residues: CASRGGGGSQETQYF. Full variable domain (outside the CDR3, taken from reference TRBV7-9 and TRBJ2-5): DTGVSQNPRHKITKRGQNVTFRCDPISEHNRLYWYRQTLGQGPEFLTYFQNEAQLEKSRLLSDRFSAERPKGSFSTLEIQRTEQGDSAMYLCASRGGGGSQETQYFGPGTRLLVL.

The CDR3 loop is CASSALLGGGYTGELFF. The CDR3 nucleotides are TGTGCCAGCAGTGCCCTCCTAGGCGGAGGCTACACCGGGGAGCTGTTTTTT. The chain carries TRBV6-1 and TRBJ2-2; TRBD2 might be the D (5 bases). V lost 4 bases, J lost 3 bases, and 18 bases lay in between. Germline values: CDR1 MNHNS, CDR2 SASEGT. CDR3 length: 17 residues.

This clone was detected a few times. The rearrangement joins TRBV28 to TRBJ2-1; 9 positions match TRBD2. This CDR3 is built from 15 residues. V trimming: 4 bases; J trimming: 2 bases; junction bases outside the gene matches: 3. Germline V gives CDR1 MDHEN, CDR2 SYDVKM. CDR3 nucleotide sequence: TGTGCCAGCAGTTCGGCTAGCGGGACCTACAATGAGCAGTTCTTC. This sequence encodes CASSSASGTYNEQFF.